The TCR beta chain under discussion was sequenced for a study of cytomegalovirus exposure and HLA in healthy donors. On the study more broadly: Sequencing of about 179 million T cells in an earlier analysis found about 120 million unique TCR beta sequences. Falling in the Caucasian-associated ancestry cluster were approximately 86% of under 500 genotyped donors. Study-level results: Later analysis identified several of the most significant clusters that appeared linked to common viral pathogens. Many donors carried some public TCRs, although rarity characterized most TCR sequences.

About this clone itself: Its target is unknown.

Researchers ran the PCR with 60 Vbeta and 13 Jbeta primers. The assay was immunoSEQ multiplex PCR, and TCRdb's table has in-frame clones only and misses some. Of around 200,000 clones in the sample, 86% are singletons; the top ten hold 0.25% to 0.4%. CDR3 length equals 11 residues. Germline V gives CDR1 SNHLY, CDR2 FYNNEI. Trimming cost V 8 bases and J 6 bases, with 9 bases left between them. This chain links TRBV2 with TRBJ2-3, with a possible D match to TRBD2 (6 bases). The receptor was isolated from a woman aged 25 to 39 in good health and CMV-seronegative. The material sequenced was PBMCs. The CDR3 region is CASLLADTQYF. CDR3 sequence (DNA): TGTGCCAGCCTGCTAGCGGATACGCAGTATTTT.